A single sample is the source of the 26 T cell receptor beta chains below, sequenced in a study of CD8+ T cells in alopecia areata. Extracted RNA was reverse transcribed into cDNA, the sequencing template. The table came from immunoSEQ multiplex PCR; TCRdb's copy has only in-frame clones and leaves some out. The sample yields roughly 97,000 clones, 41% seen once. Sample: CD4+ T cells sorted from blood. These receptors all stem from a human donor with alopecia areata.

This clone occurred a few times. The rearrangement links TRBV5-1 to TRBJ1-1; D unresolved. In germline, CDR1 is SGHRS, CDR2 YFSETQ. Trimming took 0 bases from V and 5 from J, leaving 5 bases between them. The CDR3 totals 12 residues. The CDR3 loop is CASSLVGTEAFF. In DNA, the CDR3 is TGCGCCAGCAGCTTGGTGGGAACTGAAGCTTTCTTT.

This clone was recorded a few times. This chain uses TRBV29-1 with TRBJ2-1, with 10 bases matching TRBD2. Per the germline V gene, CDR1 is SQVTM and CDR2 is ANQGSEA. This CDR3 spans 13 amino acids. V gave up 5 bases and J gave up 10 bases; unmatched junction bases: 8. The DNA of the CDR3 is TGCAGCGTTCGGCTAGCGGGAGAAGGGGAGCAGTTCTTC. The encoded protein is CSVRLAGEGEQFF.

This rearrangement joins TRBV5-1 to TRBJ2-3; 7 bases are a match to TRBD2. This CDR3 region has 17 residues. Trimming cost V 4 bases and J 3 bases; bases outside gene matches: 14. Germline V gene sequence: CDR1 SGHRS, CDR2 YFSETQ. The CDR3, as DNA: TGCGCCAGCAGCACCACCCCAGGCGGGAGTGGTACAGATACGCAGTATTTT. It codes for CASSTTPGGSGTDTQYF.

The V and J genes are TRBV28 and TRBJ1-4; the D gene is possibly TRBD1 (5 bases). The V gene's germline CDR1 is MDHEN and CDR2 SYDVKM. The length of the CDR3 is 16 residues. Trimming stripped 6 bases from V and 3 bases from J, with 17 bases between. DNA for the CDR3: TGTGCCAGCAGACCCAGGTCGGGGGTGCCTAATGAAAAACTGTTTTTT. As protein: CASRPRSGVPNEKLFF. Drawing the rest from reference TRBV28 and TRBJ1-4, the complete variable domain is DVKVTQSSRYLVKRTGEKVFLECVQDMDHENMFWYRQDPGLGLRLIYFSYDVKMKEKGDIPEGYSVSREKKERFSLILESASTNQTSMYLCASRPRSGVPNEKLFFGSGTQLSVL.

This clone was detected only a few times. The CDR3 region is CAISGTGGSYNEQFF. CDR3 nucleotide sequence: TGTGCCATCAGTGGGACAGGGGGCTCCTACAATGAGCAGTTCTTC. The gene calls are TRBV10-3 and TRBJ2-1; 10 nucleotides agree with TRBD1. Trimming cost V 4 bases and J 0 bases; bases outside gene matches: 0. Germline CDR1 ENHRY, CDR2 SYGVKD. This CDR3 spans 15 amino acids.

The chain recombines TRBV5-4 with TRBJ2-2, with TRBD2 matching 10 bases. J was trimmed by 2 bases and V by 0 bases; bases with no gene match: 7. CDR1 and CDR2 (germline): SGHNT, YYREEE (reference sequence). The CDR3 is 18 amino acids. In nucleotides, the CDR3 is TGTGCCAGCAGCTTGGTTTGGCTAGCGGGAGCCAACACCGGGGAGCTGTTTTTT. Residues: CASSLVWLAGANTGELFF.

The genes are TRBV4-1 and TRBJ2-7; possible D gene TRBD1, 5 bases. The CDR3 length is 13 residues. CDR1 and CDR2 from the germline V gene are MGHRA and YSYEKL. Trimming stripped 7 bases from V and 2 bases from J, with 12 bases between. The CDR3 region has the DNA TGCGCCAGCATCTTTCTCAGGGCCTACGAGCAGTACTTC. Residues: CASIFLRAYEQYF.

This clone has a handful of counts. This chain connects TRBV23-1 to TRBJ1-5, with TRBD1 identical over 9 bases. TRBV23-1 is sorted into the ORF group, with uncertain function. The length of the CDR3 is 17 residues. Trimming at V came to 8 bases and at J to 1 base, leaving 12 bases not matched to a gene. The CDR3 sequence: CASPVSPTGGSNQPQHF. Written as DNA, the CDR3 is TGCGCCAGCCCCGTATCCCCGACAGGGGGAAGCAATCAGCCCCAGCATTTT.

The J gene is TRBJ1-4, the V gene TRBV30; D perhaps matches TRBD1 (5 bases). Between the trimmed V and J ends, which lost 2 bases and 12 bases, there was a span of 16 bases. Germline CDR1 reads GTSNPN; CDR2 reads SVGIG (reference sequence). The CDR3 sequence is 13 residues long. DNA for the CDR3: TGTGCCTGGAGTACCCGACTCGGAGGGGAACTGTTTTTT. Amino acids: CAWSTRLGGELFF. Combining the CDR3 with reference TRBV30 and TRBJ1-4 gives the whole variable domain SQTIHQWPATLVQPVGSPLSLECTVEGTSNPNLYWYRQAAGRGLQLLFYSVGIGQISSEVPQNLSASRPQDRQFILSSKKLLLSDSGFYLCAWSTRLGGELFFGSGTQLSVL.

This rearrangement joins TRBV7-9 to TRBJ2-1; 8 bases map to TRBD1. Germline V gene sequence: CDR1 SEHNR, CDR2 FQNEAQ (reference sequence). Losses at the gene ends were 4 bases for V and 4 bases for J; bases not matched to a gene: 9. This CDR3 has 16 amino acids. CDR3 amino acids: CASSSRTGFKYNEQFF. The DNA for the CDR3 is TGTGCCAGCAGCTCCCGGACAGGGTTTAAGTACAATGAGCAGTTCTTC.

V gene TRBV5-1 combines with J gene TRBJ2-7, with 10 bases identical to TRBD1. CDR1 is SGHRS, CDR2 YFSETQ, per germline. The CDR3 extends over 14 amino acids. J gave up 2 bases and V 6 bases, and 5 bases lay outside the gene matches. The CDR3 coding sequence is TGCGCCAGCACCCCGGGACAGGGGCCCTACGAGCAGTACTTC. Translated, it gives CASTPGQGPYEQYF.

The chain combines TRBV28 with TRBJ2-3; D not certain. V shed 5 bases and J shed 2 bases, with 14 bases lying between them. The CDR3 is made up of 15 amino acids. Per germline, CDR1 MDHEN and CDR2 SYDVKM. CDR3 region: CASSPPARHTDTQYF. The CDR3 DNA reads as TGTGCCAGCAGTCCACCCGCCCGACACACAGATACGCAGTATTTT.

This clone has just a few counts. The V gene is TRBV11-2, the J gene TRBJ1-2, with D unclear. V shed 0 bases and J shed 2 bases, with 4 bases lying between them. The CDR3 runs 13 residues. Germline-derived CDR1 and CDR2 are SGHAT and FQNNGV. CDR3 sequence reads: CASSLDRNYGYTF. CDR3 nucleotide sequence: TGTGCCAGCAGCTTAGACAGAAACTATGGCTACACCTTC.

This clone was seen more than once but under ten times. The rearrangement links TRBV29-1 to TRBJ2-7, with 10 bases identical to TRBD1. The CDR3 length is 16 residues. In germline, CDR1 is SQVTM, CDR2 ANQGSEA. V lost 7 bases, J lost 3 bases, and 15 bases stayed unmatched. CDR3 in DNA: TGCAGCGCTAGGTACCGGGACAGGGGCGATTTCTACGAGCAGTACTTC. Residues: CSARYRDRGDFYEQYF.

This clone has just a few counts. The rearrangement joins TRBV5-1 to TRBJ2-5; TRBD2 matches 11 bases. Germline CDR1 is SGHRS and CDR2 is YFSETQ. The CDR3 has 16 residues. Trimming cost V 2 bases and J 2 bases; bases outside gene matches: 5. For the CDR3, the DNA is TGCGCCAGCAGCTTTCGCCTAGCGGGAGGTCAAGAGACCCAGTACTTC. As protein: CASSFRLAGGQETQYF.

With respect to this clone: Other DNA sequences of this sample code for an identical CDR3. The chain links TRBV6-5 to TRBJ2-7, with D possibly being TRBD1 (6 bases). The CDR3 loop spans 11 amino acids. V lost 6 bases to trimming and J lost 6 bases, with 9 bases between them. Germline CDR1 is MNHEY and CDR2 is SVGAGI. The CDR3 DNA reads TGTGCCAGCAGACAGGGAGTCGAGCAGTACTTC. Protein product: CASRQGVEQYF.

The J gene is TRBJ2-2, the V gene TRBV2; D is unclear. The CDR3 consists of 16 residues. The V and J ends lost 3 bases and 2 bases respectively, with 13 bases between them. Germline V gene sequence: CDR1 SNHLY, CDR2 FYNNEI. The CDR3 nucleotides are TGTGCCAGCAGTGAGAGGCGTCAGGATAACACCGGGGAGCTGTTTTTT. This sequence encodes CASSERRQDNTGELFF.

This chain joins TRBV6-5 and TRBJ2-5; D is perhaps TRBD1 or TRBD2 (5 bases each). From germline, CDR1 is MNHEY and CDR2 SVGAGI. With 0 bases removed from V and 5 bases from J, the gap between germline ends came to 10 bases. The CDR3 spans 14 residues. Here the CDR3 reads CASSYSRGAETQYF. The CDR3 DNA reads TGTGCCAGCAGTTACTCTCGAGGGGCCGAGACCCAGTACTTC.

This clone was recorded a few times. The same CDR3 is also encoded by other DNA sequences in this sample. The chain links TRBV30 to TRBJ1-5, with unresolved D. V was trimmed by 2 bases and J by 4 bases, leaving 9 bases between them. Germline CDR1 and CDR2: GTSNPN and SVGIG (reference sequence). This CDR3 is 13 amino acids long. The CDR3 region is CAWSYGDNQPQHF. The CDR3 DNA reads TGTGCCTGGAGTTACGGAGATAATCAGCCCCAGCATTTT.

The gene calls are TRBV7-2 and TRBJ2-1; D is ambiguous. V was clipped by 5 bases and J by 3 bases, with 14 bases between them. The CDR3 is made up of 15 amino acids. CDR1 and CDR2 from the germline V gene are SGHTA and FQGNSA. For the CDR3, the DNA is TGTGCCAGCAGCCCGTCCGTCCGGGTCTACAATGAGCAGTTCTTC. This gives the protein CASSPSVRVYNEQFF. Drawing the rest from reference TRBV7-2 and TRBJ2-1, the complete variable domain is GAGVSQSPSNKVTEKGKDVELRCDPISGHTALYWYRQSLGQGLEFLIYFQGNSAPDKSGLPSDRFSAERTGGSVSTLTIQRTQQEDSAVYLCASSPSVRVYNEQFFGPGTRLTVL.

This clone appeared a few times. The V and J genes are TRBV7-9 and TRBJ1-4; D ambiguous. Looked up from germline, CDR1 is SEHNR and CDR2 is FQNEAQ (reference sequence). The V end lost 5 bases, the J end lost 1 base, and 14 bases lay between the germline ends. The CDR3 covers 16 residues. Here the CDR3 DNA reads TGTGCCAGCAGCGTGGGAGCGGGAGGAACTAATGAAAAACTGTTTTTT. Translated, it gives CASSVGAGGTNEKLFF.

The chain joins TRBV27 to TRBJ2-7; D unclear. V lost 10 bases and J 2 bases, leaving 12 bases between the germline ends. Germline CDR1 reads MNHEY; CDR2 reads SMNVEV (reference sequence). The CDR3 has 12 residues. The CDR3, as DNA: TGTGCCATCCCCGACGGACCCTACGAGCAGTACTTC. It yields the protein CAIPDGPYEQYF.

In DNA, the CDR3 is TGTGCCTGGAGTCCCGGGACAGATACGCAGTATTTT. Encoded protein: CAWSPGTDTQYF. The chain employs TRBV30 and TRBJ2-3, with unresolved D. The CDR3 length is 12 residues. CDR1 and CDR2 from the germline V gene are GTSNPN and SVGIG (reference sequence). V was trimmed by 2 bases and J by 3 bases, leaving 6 bases between them.

The chain joins TRBV5-1 to TRBJ2-7, with D unresolved. The V gene's germline CDR1 is SGHRS and CDR2 YFSETQ. CDR3 length: 11 amino acids. V was trimmed by 2 bases and J by 6 bases, leaving 6 bases between them. The CDR3 spells CASSFKGEQYF. DNA for the CDR3: TGCGCCAGCAGCTTTAAGGGCGAGCAGTACTTC.

This sequence joins TRBV15 and TRBJ2-7; 7 bases are shared with TRBD1. Trimming removed 0 bases from V and 0 bases from J; junction bases left unmatched: 2. CDR3 length equals 15 residues. Germline CDR1 is LNHNV and CDR2 is YYDKDF (reference sequence). The CDR3 nucleotides read TGTGCCACCAGCAGAGACCGGGACAGCTCCTACGAGCAGTACTTC. The encoded protein is CATSRDRDSSYEQYF.

The chain uses TRBV25-1 and TRBJ2-2, with D perhaps matching TRBD1 (6 bases). CDR3 size: 15 residues. The V and J ends lost 0 bases and 7 bases respectively, with 12 bases between them. Germline V gene lookup returns CDR1 MGHDK and CDR2 SYGVNS. The chain's CDR3 is CASSEYGGRSGELFF. CDR3 DNA: TGTGCCAGCAGTGAATATGGGGGCAGGAGCGGGGAGCTGTTTTTT.